One sample yielded the 5 T cell receptor beta chains listed below, sequenced in a study of T cell responses to AZD1222 COVID-19 vaccine. Data came from immunoSEQ multiplex PCR; TCRdb stores just in-frame clones and leaves some out. The profile covers roughly 80,000 clones, with about 93% appearing a single time and 4.5% taken by the ten largest. The material was peripheral blood, obtained on day 0 of MenACWY control vaccination. These receptors were obtained from an adult in good health.

The V call is TRBV19, the J call TRBJ1-2; tentatively, D is TRBD1 (5 bases). With 6 bases removed from V and 8 bases from J, the gap between germline ends came to 13 bases. Germline V gene data show CDR1 as LNHDA and CDR2 as SQIVND (reference sequence). The CDR3 loop spans 12 amino acids. In DNA form, the CDR3 reads TGTGCCAGTAGGGGGGAGAGAAGGGGCTACACCTTC. Its protein product is CASRGERRGYTF.

This clone was seen only once. The gene calls are TRBV27 and TRBJ2-7; TRBD1 matches at 8 bases. V was pared by 6 bases and J by 9 bases, with 10 bases of the junction left unmatched. This CDR3 contains 13 residues. Germline-derived CDR1 and CDR2 are MNHEY and SMNVEV (reference sequence). Written as DNA, the CDR3 is TGTGCCAGCAGCCCATCCCAGGGGGCAAGGCAGTACTTC. It yields the protein CASSPSQGARQYF.

CDR3 nucleotides: TGTGCCAGCCACTCCTGGGGCAGGAGGTTCCAAGAGACCCAGTACTTC. Residues: CASHSWGRRFQETQYF. This chain links TRBV5-6 with TRBJ2-5; perhaps D is TRBD1 or TRBD2 (5 bases each). The CDR3 sequence is 16 residues long. Trimming took off 7 bases at V and 1 base at J, with 20 bases between the two ends. Germline V gene sequence: CDR1 SGHDT, CDR2 YYEEEE.

The chain combines TRBV28 with TRBJ1-5, with TRBD1 matching 7 bases. After removal of 2 bases from V and 5 bases from J, the junction contained 3 bases not matched to a gene. There are 14 residues in the CDR3. Per the germline V gene, CDR1 is MDHEN and CDR2 is SYDVKM. CDR3 sequence (DNA): TGTGCCAGCAGTTTAGGGGACAGATATCAGCCCCAGCATTTT. Its translation is CASSLGDRYQPQHF.

This clone appeared a single time. The V call is TRBV13, the J call TRBJ2-7; D gene unclear. The CDR3 spans 12 residues. V was trimmed by 5 bases and J by 9 bases, leaving 14 bases between them. Germline lookup yields CDR1 PRHDT and CDR2 FYEKMQ (reference sequence). The CDR3 coding sequence is TGTGCCAGCAGCGGCAGAAGCGAAGGGCAGTACTTC. Its protein product is CASSGRSEGQYF. The complete variable domain, with remaining parts taken from reference TRBV13 and TRBJ2-7, reads AAGVIQSPRHLIKEKRETATLKCYPIPRHDTVYWYQQGPGQDPQFLISFYEKMQSDKGSIPDRFSAQQFSDYHSELNMSSLELGDSALYFCASSGRSEGQYFGPGTRLTVT.